The clone carrying this T cell receptor (beta chain) has ten or more counts. The data derive from a study of regulatory T cells in long-lasting Graves disease. Regarding time point: newly diagnosed GD, antithyroid drugs for less than 3 months. PBMC RNA was the source of the TCR library. To make TCR beta libraries, researchers used iRepertoire HTBI primers and Arm-PCR of CDR3 regions. Each CDR3 protein is one row after TCRdb ran MiXCR on the multiplex PCR reads. The sample contains around 400,000 distinct CDR3 sequences, around 11% of which appear only once. The sample also formed part of further work on T cells in Graves' hyperthyroidism and ophthalmopathy.

This receptor was obtained from a woman between 18 and 29 years old with Graves disease. The sample in question was peripheral blood mononuclear cells (PBMCs), obtained at new diagnosis, from a patient treated with antithyroid drugs.

CDR3 residues: CASSWGQGMANYGYTF. The CDR3 coding sequence is TGTGCCAGCAGCTGGGGACAGGGGATGGCTAACTATGGCTACACCTTC. The chain is built from TRBV7-2 and TRBJ1-2; TRBD1 aligns across 10 bases. V was pared by 4 bases and J by 0 bases, with 5 bases of the junction left unmatched. The CDR3 sequence is 16 residues long. Looked up from germline, CDR1 is SGHTA and CDR2 is FQGNSA.